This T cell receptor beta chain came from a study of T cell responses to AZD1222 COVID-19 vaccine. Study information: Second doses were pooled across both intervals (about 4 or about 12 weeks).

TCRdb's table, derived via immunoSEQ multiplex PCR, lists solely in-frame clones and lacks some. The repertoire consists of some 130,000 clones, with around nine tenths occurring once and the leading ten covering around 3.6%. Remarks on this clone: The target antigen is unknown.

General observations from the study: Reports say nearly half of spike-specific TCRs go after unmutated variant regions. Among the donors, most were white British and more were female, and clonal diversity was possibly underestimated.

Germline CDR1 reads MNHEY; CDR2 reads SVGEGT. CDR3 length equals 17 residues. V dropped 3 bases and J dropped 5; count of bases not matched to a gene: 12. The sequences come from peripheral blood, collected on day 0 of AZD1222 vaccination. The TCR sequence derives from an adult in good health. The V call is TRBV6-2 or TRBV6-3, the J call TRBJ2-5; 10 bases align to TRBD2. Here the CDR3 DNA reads TGTGCCAGCAGTTATTGGCAGCTAGCGGGAGATGGGGAGACCCAGTACTTC. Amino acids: CASSYWQLAGDGETQYF.